Below, 9 T cell receptor beta chains from the same sample are listed, as sequenced in a study of blood T cell repertoires in COVID-19. Profiling relied on immunoSEQ multiplex PCR, and the TCRdb table lists in-frame clones only, not all of them. Here the sample spans 130,000 to 150,000 clones, 75% to 85% being singletons. The sequenced material came from peripheral blood. The receptors come from a man aged 55 to 70 with active or convalescent COVID-19.

The CDR3 region is CASSVRGETQYF. As DNA, the CDR3 is TGTGCCAGCAGCGTAAGGGGAGAGACCCAGTACTTC. The chain uses TRBV9 and TRBJ2-5; TRBD1 is a possible D gene (5 bases). Trimming cost V 1 base and J 4 bases, with 5 bases left between them. Germline CDR1 and CDR2: SGDLS and YYNGEE. There are 12 residues in the CDR3.

This sequence joins TRBV21-1 and TRBJ2-5; the DNA was not compared with TRBD2, the D call given in the table. TRBV21-1 is given as a pseudogene. This CDR3 contains 14 residues. The CDR3 here is CASSSTSGQETQYF. CDR3 DNA sequence: TGTGCCAGCAGCTCCACTAGCGGCCAAGAGACCCAGTACTTC.

The chain has TRBV5-6 and TRBJ2-1; no definite D call. Germline values: CDR1 SGHDT, CDR2 YYEEEE. This CDR3 is 12 amino acids long. The V end was cut by 4 bases, the J end by 0 bases, with 2 bases between. Here the CDR3 DNA reads TGTGCCAGCAGCCTCTCCTACAATGAGCAGTTCTTC. It codes for CASSLSYNEQFF.

The genes are TRBV12-3 or TRBV12-4 and TRBJ2-5; a possible D gene is TRBD2 (6 bases). Trimming removed 6 bases at V and 5 bases at J, with 10 bases between. The CDR3 runs to 12 residues. The CDR3 DNA is TGTGCCAGCAGATATGGGGGGGAGACCCAGTACTTC. This translates into CASRYGGETQYF.

The V call is TRBV7-2, the J call TRBJ1-4, with a tentative D call TRBD1 (6 bases). This CDR3 region has 15 residues. The ends were cut back, 4 bases at V and 8 bases at J, with 17 bases in the middle. Germline CDR1 and CDR2: SGHTA and FQGNSA. CDR3 in DNA: TGTGCCAGCAGCTCCACCGGGACAATACAAGAAAAACTGTTTTTT. Its translation: CASSSTGTIQEKLFF.

The chain couples TRBV19 to TRBJ1-1, with 7 positions matching TRBD1. The ends lost 5 bases at V and 7 bases at J; junction bases unmatched: 10. The CDR3 contains 14 residues. Germline CDR1 is LNHDA and CDR2 is SQIVND (reference sequence). The CDR3 loop reads CASSVKQGTGEAFF. DNA of the CDR3: TGTGCCAGTAGTGTCAAACAGGGGACTGGTGAAGCTTTCTTT.

This clone showed up just a few times. The chain is built from TRBV6-2 or TRBV6-3 and TRBJ2-1, with D possibly matching TRBD2 (6 bases). The CDR3 sequence is 18 residues long. The germline gives CDR1 MNHEY, CDR2 SVGEGT. V lost 5 bases, J lost 6 bases, and 26 bases lay in between. CDR3 sequence: CASSTPQVGRAGGNEQFF. CDR3 DNA: TGTGCCAGCAGTACCCCCCAAGTAGGAAGGGCCGGGGGCAATGAGCAGTTCTTC.

V and J are TRBV5-1 and TRBJ1-1; 9 bases match TRBD1. CDR1 is SGHRS, CDR2 YFSETQ, per germline. The CDR3 has 14 amino acids. With 4 bases clipped from V and 5 bases from J, the junction kept 6 bases outside the gene matches. CDR3 sequence: CASSPQTGGTEAFF. The CDR3 region has the DNA TGCGCCAGCAGCCCCCAGACAGGGGGTACTGAAGCTTTCTTT.

The chain carries TRBV15 and TRBJ2-3; 11 bases match TRBD2. J lost 4 bases, V lost 2 bases, and 5 bases had no gene match. This CDR3 region has 16 residues. CDR1 and CDR2 from the germline V gene are LNHNV and YYDKDF (reference sequence). The CDR3 DNA follows: TGTGCCACCAGCAGACCGACTAGCGGGATTGCAGATACGCAGTATTTT. This sequence encodes CATSRPTSGIADTQYF. The full variable domain, with the rest looked up from reference TRBV15 and TRBJ2-3, is DAMVIQNPRYQVTQFGKPVTLSCSQTLNHNVMYWYQQKSSQAPKLLFHYYDKDFNNEADTPDNFQSRRPNTSFCFLDIRSPGLGDTAMYLCATSRPTSGIADTQYFGPGTRLTVL.